This T cell receptor (beta chain) was captured by sequencing in a study of blood T cell repertoires in COVID-19. Clones were sequenced by immunoSEQ multiplex PCR, and TCRdb holds only the in-frame ones, with some missing. This repertoire shows fewer than 120,000 clones, 76% found once; its top ten account for more than 3.5%. Per germline, CDR1 GTSNPN and CDR2 SVGIG (reference sequence). CDR3 size: 15 residues. J gave up 3 bases and V 3 bases, and 7 bases lay outside the gene matches. The TCR sequence derives from a woman older than 75 with acute or convalescent COVID-19. The rearrangement uses TRBV30 and TRBJ1-1, with 10 positions matching TRBD1. Source material: peripheral blood. CDR3 sequence reads: CAWSSGDRGYTEAFF. The CDR3 DNA reads as TGTGCCTGGAGCTCTGGGGACAGGGGATACACTGAAGCTTTCTTT.